This is a list of T cell receptor beta chains from one sample in a study of shared clonotypes between healthy human individuals. The data were produced by immunoSEQ multiplex PCR, yet TCRdb's version contains in-frame clones alone and is incomplete. The table records hundreds of thousands of clones, 85% to 95% of them present only once. The sample comprised naive CD8+ T cells sorted from blood. These receptors came from a woman aged 25-40 years in good health. Each CDR3 is given with its conserved first and last residue. Each record gives: V gene, clone size, J gene, D gene, CDR3 DNA, CDR3 protein. The D gene is left open where the match is weak. A row's size may be missing; if present it is once, few, many or a size class.

TRBV5-1	NA	TRBJ1-2	TRBD1	TGCGCCAGCAGCCCGGTGGGACAGACCCCTCCTAACTATGGCTACACCTTC	CASSPVGQTPPNYGYTF
TRBV2	NA	TRBJ2-1	NA	TGTGCCAGCAGTGAAGCCCCAGGTCTTTACAATGAGCAGTTCTTC	CASSEAPGLYNEQFF
TRBV5-6	NA	TRBJ2-7	NA	TGTGCCAGCAGCTTGTTGGCTAGCATCTACGAGCAGTACTTC	CASSLLASIYEQYF
TRBV6-1	NA	TRBJ2-1	TRBD2	TGTGCCAGCACCAGCGGACTAGCGGGAGCAAATGAGCAGTTCTTC	CASTSGLAGANEQFF
TRBV10-3	NA	TRBJ2-3	TRBD2	TGTGCCACCCTAGCGGCCACAGATACGCAGTATTTT	CATLAATDTQYF
TRBV10-2	NA	TRBJ2-7	NA	TGCGCCAGCAGAGATCCGGACACTGGGCCGGAGCAGTACTTC	CASRDPDTGPEQYF
TRBV6-6	NA	TRBJ2-3	NA	TGTGCCAGCAGCAAGGGTTCAGATACGCAGTATTTT	CASSKGSDTQYF
TRBV7-3	NA	TRBJ2-7	NA	TGTGCCAGCAGCCGGGACGCCGACTCCTACGAGCAGTACTTC	CASSRDADSYEQYF
TRBV6-5	few	TRBJ2-7	NA	TGTGCCAGCAGTTCAGACGGGTACGAGCAGTACTTC	CASSSDGYEQYF
TRBV6-5	NA	TRBJ2-5	TRBD1	TGTGCCAGCAGTCGGACAGGGGGCCGGGAGACCCAGTACTTC	CASSRTGGRETQYF
TRBV7-3	NA	TRBJ1-1	NA	TGTGCCAGCAGCTTAATAGATGGGGGGCGGACTGAAGCTTTCTTT	CASSLIDGGRTEAFF
TRBV19	NA	TRBJ1-4	TRBD1	TGTGCCAGCGGCCACGGGACAGGGCGTCCCGAAACTAATGAAAAACTGTTTTTT	CASGHGTGRPETNEKLFF
TRBV7-8	NA	TRBJ2-7	TRBD2	TGTGCCAGCAGCTTATCAGGGCGTAGCGGGAGTGACGAGCAGTACTTC	CASSLSGRSGSDEQYF
TRBV27	once	TRBJ2-6	TRBD1	TGTGCCAGCAGTTTGGGGACAGGGGGCTCCTCTGGGGCCAACGTCCTGACTTTC	CASSLGTGGSSGANVLTF
TRBV19	NA	TRBJ2-7	NA	TGTGCCAGTAGTATAGATGCAGAGGCTATTTCCTACGAGCAGTACTTC	CASSIDAEAISYEQYF
TRBV9	NA	TRBJ2-7	NA	TGTGCCAGCAACCAGGATGGGGACGAGCAGTACTTC	CASNQDGDEQYF
TRBV27	NA	TRBJ2-5	TRBD2	TGTGCCAGCAGGACACTAGCGGGAGTGGGGGAAGAGACCCAGTACTTC	CASRTLAGVGEETQYF
TRBV5-6	NA	TRBJ2-2	TRBD2	TGTGCCAGCAGGTCTTCATCCAGCGGGAGAACCGGGGAGCTGTTTTTT	CASRSSSSGRTGELFF
TRBV14	NA	TRBJ1-1	NA	TGTGCCAGCAGCCAAGGATTGCGGAGGGGTAACACTGAAGCTTTCTTT	CASSQGLRRGNTEAFF
TRBV5-6	NA	TRBJ2-5	TRBD2	TGTGCCAGCAGCTTGGGGGGTGGATCGGGACTAGCGGCTTCGGGGACCCAGTACTTC	CASSLGGGSGLAASGTQYF
TRBV4-1	NA	TRBJ2-1	NA	TGCGCCAGCAGCCAAGTACAGAGCTCCTACAATGAGCAGTTCTTC	CASSQVQSSYNEQFF
TRBV10-1	NA	TRBJ2-5	TRBD1	TGCGCCAGCAGTAACAGGGGAGAGACCCAGTACTTC	CASSNRGETQYF
TRBV29-1	NA	TRBJ2-5	NA	TGCAGCGTTGCGCCTTTCGAGACCCAGTACTTC	CSVAPFETQYF
TRBV7-2	NA	TRBJ2-1	TRBD1	TGTGCCAGCAGCCACCGTGACAGGGCAACGCAGTTCTTC	CASSHRDRATQFF
TRBV7-2	NA	TRBJ2-7	NA	TGTGCCAGCAGCTTAGTCGTGAGGGGTAGGTTGCCCTACGAGCAGTACTTC	CASSLVVRGRLPYEQYF
TRBV27	NA	TRBJ2-7	NA	TGTGCCAGCAGTCCCCACTTCGGGGTTTTTTCCTACGAGCAGTACTTC	CASSPHFGVFSYEQYF
TRBV6-1	NA	TRBJ2-7	TRBD2	TGTGCCAGCAGTTGGACTAGATCCGGCTACGAGCAGTACTTC	CASSWTRSGYEQYF